The table lists the clone carrying this TCR beta chain with a few counts. This sample was taken from a study of shared clonotypes between healthy human individuals. Method: immunoSEQ multiplex PCR; TCRdb's copy keeps in-frame clones and lacks some. The repertoire holds more than 2,000,000 clones, with more than 90% as singletons. Sequenced input: naive CD4+ T cells sorted from blood. As to subset: CD45RA+ positively selected. The source is a man between 18 and 35 years old in good health.

The CDR3, as DNA: TGTGCCTGGACCAAAGGGACTAGATCTTCCGGGGAGCTGTTTTTT. This sequence encodes CAWTKGTRSSGELFF. The chain couples TRBV30 to TRBJ2-2, with 8 positions matching TRBD2. V shed 4 bases and J 6 bases; nucleotides not matched to a gene: 10. The CDR3 is made up of 15 amino acids. The V gene's germline CDR1 is GTSNPN and CDR2 SVGIG (reference sequence).